The clone carrying this T cell receptor (beta chain) was seen repeatedly, ten times or more. Its antigen is unidentified. This sample is part of a study of CD8 T cells in ankylosing spondylitis. Points from the study as a whole: There was a TCR beta motif, made of fewer than 10 highly homologous variants, that appeared characteristic of ankylosing spondylitis blood.

The CDR3 spans 14 residues. The V gene's germline CDR1 is GTSNPN and CDR2 SVGIG (reference sequence). Trimming cost V 3 bases and J 9 bases, with 21 bases left between them. Each CDR3 protein is one row after TCRdb ran MiXCR on the 5' RACE reads. The sample consists of around 440,000 distinct CDR3 sequences, roughly 17% of them appearing once. The sequenced material came from blood, either unsorted or a sorted T cell fraction (not recorded which). This chain links TRBV30 with TRBJ2-7, with a possible D match to TRBD1 (6 bases). The clonotype comes from a male donor with ankylosing spondylitis. Written as DNA, the CDR3 is TGTGCCTGGAGCAAGGACAGACTGGGCCCTGGGCAGTACTTC. This gives the protein CAWSKDRLGPGQYF.